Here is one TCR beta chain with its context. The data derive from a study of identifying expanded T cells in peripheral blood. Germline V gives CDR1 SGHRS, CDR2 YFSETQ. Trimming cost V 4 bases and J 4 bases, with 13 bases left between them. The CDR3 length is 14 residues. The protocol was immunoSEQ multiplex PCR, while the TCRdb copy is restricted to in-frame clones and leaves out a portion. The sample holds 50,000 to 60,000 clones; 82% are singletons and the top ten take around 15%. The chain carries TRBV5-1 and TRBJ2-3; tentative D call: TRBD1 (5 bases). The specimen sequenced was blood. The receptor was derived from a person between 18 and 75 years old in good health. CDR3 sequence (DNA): TGCGCCAGCAGCGTAAGGGGTCCCCCAGATACGCAGTATTTT. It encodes CASSVRGPPDTQYF.